The TCR beta chain described here comes from a study of T-cell reconstitution after alpha-beta-depleted transplantation in children. A library of TCRbeta sequences, prepared with unique molecular identifiers, was generated. MiXCR was run by TCRdb on the PCR reads, yielding one entry per CDR3 protein. The sample includes some 110,000 distinct CDR3 sequences, 10% of them seen just once. The CDR3 totals 11 residues. Trimming pared 2 bases from V and 8 bases from J, leaving 9 bases between. Germline V gene sequence: CDR1 DFQATT, CDR2 SNEGSKA (reference sequence). This clonotype occurred a few times. Source: PBMCs, taken before TCRalphabeta/CD19-depleted stem cell transplant. The chain has TRBV20-1 and TRBJ1-2; D call uncertain. The origin of this receptor is a boy aged 2-15 years with acute lymphoblastic leukemia, due to receive a stem cell transplant. CDR3 protein: CSARPFEGYTF. In DNA, the CDR3 is TGCAGTGCTAGACCGTTCGAGGGCTACACCTTC.